Reported below is one T cell receptor (beta chain). The data originate from a study of blood T cell repertoires in COVID-19. Here immunoSEQ multiplex PCR was the method, and the copy in TCRdb shows in-frame clones only, minus some. Of about 150,000 clones in the sample, about 90% were seen once. Germline assignment: CDR1 MNHEY and CDR2 SMNVEV (reference sequence). The CDR3 is 15 amino acids. The V and J ends lost 6 bases and 3 bases, in that order; junction bases with no gene match: 10. The rearrangement joins TRBV27 to TRBJ1-2; 7 nucleotides agree with TRBD1. The sequence came from a woman aged 55-70 years with active or convalescent COVID-19. Sequencing input: peripheral blood. CDR3: CASSPSDREYYGYTF. The CDR3 coding sequence is TGTGCCAGCAGCCCTTCCGACAGGGAATACTATGGCTACACCTTC.